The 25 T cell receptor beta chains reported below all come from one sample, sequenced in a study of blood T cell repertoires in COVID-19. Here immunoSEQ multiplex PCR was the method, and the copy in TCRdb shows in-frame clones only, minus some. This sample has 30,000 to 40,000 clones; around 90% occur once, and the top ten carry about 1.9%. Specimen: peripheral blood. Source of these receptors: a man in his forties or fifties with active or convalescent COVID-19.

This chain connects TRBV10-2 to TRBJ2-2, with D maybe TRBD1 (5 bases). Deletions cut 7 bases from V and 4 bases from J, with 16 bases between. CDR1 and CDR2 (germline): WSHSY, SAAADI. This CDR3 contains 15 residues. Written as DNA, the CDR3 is TGCGCCAGCAAGACAGATTCCGAACTCACCGGGGAGCTGTTTTTT. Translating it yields CASKTDSELTGELFF.

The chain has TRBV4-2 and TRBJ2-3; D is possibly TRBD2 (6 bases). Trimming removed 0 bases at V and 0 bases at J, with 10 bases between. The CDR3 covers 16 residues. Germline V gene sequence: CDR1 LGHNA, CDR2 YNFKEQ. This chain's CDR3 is CASSQEGDSSTDTQYF. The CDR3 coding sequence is TGTGCCAGCAGCCAAGAAGGGGACTCTAGCACAGATACGCAGTATTTT.

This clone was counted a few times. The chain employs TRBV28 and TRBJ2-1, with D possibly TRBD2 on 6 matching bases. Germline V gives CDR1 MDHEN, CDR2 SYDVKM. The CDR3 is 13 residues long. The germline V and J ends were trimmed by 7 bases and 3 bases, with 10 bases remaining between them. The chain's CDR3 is CASNGGIYNEQFF. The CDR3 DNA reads TGTGCCAGCAACGGCGGGATCTACAATGAGCAGTTCTTC.

The CDR3 bases are TGCGCCAGCAGATCCGGGACTAGAGGCACAGATACGCAGTATTTT. Translation gives CASRSGTRGTDTQYF. The chain has TRBV5-1 and TRBJ2-3; 8 bases line up with TRBD2. Germline lookup yields CDR1 SGHRS and CDR2 YFSETQ. The CDR3 spans 15 residues. V lost 5 bases to trimming and J lost 1 base; unmatched junction nucleotides: 6.

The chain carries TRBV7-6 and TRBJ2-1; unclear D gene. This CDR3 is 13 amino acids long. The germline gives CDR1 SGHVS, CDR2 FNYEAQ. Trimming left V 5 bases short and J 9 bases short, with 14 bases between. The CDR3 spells CASSPTPWSEQFF. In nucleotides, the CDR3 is TGTGCCAGCAGCCCTACCCCGTGGTCTGAGCAGTTCTTC.

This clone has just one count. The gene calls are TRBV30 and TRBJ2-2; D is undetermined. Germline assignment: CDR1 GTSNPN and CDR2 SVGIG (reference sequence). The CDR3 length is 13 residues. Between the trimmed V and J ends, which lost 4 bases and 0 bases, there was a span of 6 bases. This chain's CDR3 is CAWKQTNTGELFF. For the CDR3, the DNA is TGTGCCTGGAAACAAACGAACACCGGGGAGCTGTTTTTT.

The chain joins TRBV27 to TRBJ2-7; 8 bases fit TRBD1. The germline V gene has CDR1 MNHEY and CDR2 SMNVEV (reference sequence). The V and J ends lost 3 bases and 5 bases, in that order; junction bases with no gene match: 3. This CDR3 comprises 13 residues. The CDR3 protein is CASSFKDRDEQYF. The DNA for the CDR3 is TGTGCCAGCAGTTTTAAGGACAGGGACGAGCAGTACTTC.

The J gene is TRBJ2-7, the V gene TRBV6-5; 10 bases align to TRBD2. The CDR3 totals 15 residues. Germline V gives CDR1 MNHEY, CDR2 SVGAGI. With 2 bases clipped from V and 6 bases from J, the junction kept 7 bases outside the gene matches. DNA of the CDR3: TGTGCCAGCAGTTACGCAACGGGACTAGCGACCGAGCAGTACTTC. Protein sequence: CASSYATGLATEQYF.

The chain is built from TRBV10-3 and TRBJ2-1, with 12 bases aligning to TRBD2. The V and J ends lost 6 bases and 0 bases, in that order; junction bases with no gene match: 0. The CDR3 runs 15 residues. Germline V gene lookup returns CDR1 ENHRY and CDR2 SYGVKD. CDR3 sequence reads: CAIRTSGSSYNEQFF. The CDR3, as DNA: TGTGCCATCAGGACTAGCGGGAGCTCCTACAATGAGCAGTTCTTC.

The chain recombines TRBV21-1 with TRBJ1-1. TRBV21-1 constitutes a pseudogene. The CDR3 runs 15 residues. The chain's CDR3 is CASSKGAIWRTEAFF. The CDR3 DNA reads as TGTGCCAGCAGCAAAGGTGCGATATGGCGGACTGAAGCTTTCTTT.

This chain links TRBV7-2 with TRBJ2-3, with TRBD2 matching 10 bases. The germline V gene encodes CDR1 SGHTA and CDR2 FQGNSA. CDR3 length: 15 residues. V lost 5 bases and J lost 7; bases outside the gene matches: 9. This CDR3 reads CASSQGGTSAHTQYF. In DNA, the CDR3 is TGTGCCAGCAGCCAAGGCGGGACTAGCGCTCATACGCAGTATTTT.

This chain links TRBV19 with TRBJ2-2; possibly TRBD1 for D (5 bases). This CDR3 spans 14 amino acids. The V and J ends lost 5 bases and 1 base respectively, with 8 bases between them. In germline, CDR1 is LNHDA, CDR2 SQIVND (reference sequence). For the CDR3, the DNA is TGTGCCAGTAGTGTAACAGGGAACACCGGGGAGCTGTTTTTT. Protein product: CASSVTGNTGELFF.

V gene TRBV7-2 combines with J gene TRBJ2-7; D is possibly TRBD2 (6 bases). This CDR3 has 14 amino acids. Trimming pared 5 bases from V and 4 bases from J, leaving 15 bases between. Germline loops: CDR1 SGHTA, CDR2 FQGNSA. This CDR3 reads CASSATRGAYEQYF. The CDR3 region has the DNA TGTGCCAGCAGCGCGACCCGCGGGGCTTACGAGCAGTACTTC.

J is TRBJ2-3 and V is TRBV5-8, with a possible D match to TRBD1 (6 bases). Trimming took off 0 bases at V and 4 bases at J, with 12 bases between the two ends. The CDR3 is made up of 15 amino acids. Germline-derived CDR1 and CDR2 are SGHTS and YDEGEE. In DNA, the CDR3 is TGTGCCAGCAGCTTGGGACAGGCTGAGTCAGATACGCAGTATTTT. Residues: CASSLGQAESDTQYF.

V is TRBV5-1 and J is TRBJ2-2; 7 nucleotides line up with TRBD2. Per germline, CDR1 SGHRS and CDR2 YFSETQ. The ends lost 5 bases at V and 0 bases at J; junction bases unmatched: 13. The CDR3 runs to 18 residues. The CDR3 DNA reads TGCGCCAGCAGGCCCTGGGAGGGAGACAAACCGAACACCGGGGAGCTGTTTTTT. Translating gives CASRPWEGDKPNTGELFF.

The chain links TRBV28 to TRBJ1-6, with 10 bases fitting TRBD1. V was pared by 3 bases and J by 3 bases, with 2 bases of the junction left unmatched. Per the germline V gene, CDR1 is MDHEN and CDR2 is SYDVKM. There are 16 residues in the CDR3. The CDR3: CASSLGDRGYNSPLHF. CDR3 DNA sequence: TGTGCCAGCAGTTTGGGGGACAGGGGCTATAATTCACCCCTCCACTTT.

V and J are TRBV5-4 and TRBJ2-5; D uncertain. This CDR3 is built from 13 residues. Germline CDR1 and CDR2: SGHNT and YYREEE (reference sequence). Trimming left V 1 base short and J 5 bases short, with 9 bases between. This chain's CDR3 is CASSLNSVETQYF. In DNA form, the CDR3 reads TGTGCCAGCAGCTTGAATTCCGTGGAGACCCAGTACTTC.

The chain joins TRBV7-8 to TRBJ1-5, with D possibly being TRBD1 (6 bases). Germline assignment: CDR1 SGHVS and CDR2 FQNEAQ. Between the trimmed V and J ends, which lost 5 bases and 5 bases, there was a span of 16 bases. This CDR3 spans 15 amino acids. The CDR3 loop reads CASSPTRGADQPQHF. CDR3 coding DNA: TGTGCCAGCAGCCCTACCCGGGGGGCAGATCAGCCCCAGCATTTT.

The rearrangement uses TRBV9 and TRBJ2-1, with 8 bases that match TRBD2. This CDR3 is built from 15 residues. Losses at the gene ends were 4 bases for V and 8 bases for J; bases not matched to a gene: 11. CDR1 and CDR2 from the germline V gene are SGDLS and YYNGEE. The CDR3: CASSSGSGSIHEQFF. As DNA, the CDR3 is TGTGCCAGCAGCTCAGGCAGCGGGAGTATCCATGAGCAGTTCTTC. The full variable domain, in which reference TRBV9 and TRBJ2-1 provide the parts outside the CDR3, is DSGVTQTPKHLITATGQRVTLRCSPRSGDLSVYWYQQSLDQGLQFLIQYYNGEERAKGNILERFSAQQFPDLHSELNLSSLELGDSALYFCASSSGSGSIHEQFFGPGTRLTVL.

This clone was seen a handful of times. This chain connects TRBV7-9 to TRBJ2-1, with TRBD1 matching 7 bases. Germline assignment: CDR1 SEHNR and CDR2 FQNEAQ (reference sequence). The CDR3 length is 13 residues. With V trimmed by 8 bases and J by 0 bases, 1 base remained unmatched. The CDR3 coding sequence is TGTGCCAGCCGGGACAGCTCCTACAATGAGCAGTTCTTC. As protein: CASRDSSYNEQFF.

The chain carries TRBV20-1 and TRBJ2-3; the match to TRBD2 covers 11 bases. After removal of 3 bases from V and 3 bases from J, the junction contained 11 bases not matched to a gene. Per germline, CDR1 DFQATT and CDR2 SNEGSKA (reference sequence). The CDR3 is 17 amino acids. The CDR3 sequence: CSASPGLAARTTDTQYF. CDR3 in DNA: TGCAGTGCTAGTCCGGGACTAGCGGCCCGCACGACAGATACGCAGTATTTT.

The CDR3 DNA sequence: TGTGCCAGCGGGGTAGCGGACGGGGAGCTGTTTTTT. The encoded protein is CASGVADGELFF. V gene TRBV3-1 (or the pseudogene TRBV3-2) combines with J gene TRBJ2-2; maybe TRBD2 (6 bases). The ends were cut back, 8 bases at V and 7 bases at J, with 11 bases in the middle. The CDR3 has 12 residues. Germline CDR1 and CDR2: LGHDT and YNNKEL (reference sequence).

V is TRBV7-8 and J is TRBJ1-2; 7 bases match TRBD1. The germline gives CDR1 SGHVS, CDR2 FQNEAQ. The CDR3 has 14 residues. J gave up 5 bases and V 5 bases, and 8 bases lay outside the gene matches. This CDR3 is CASSQGQREYGYTF. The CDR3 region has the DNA TGTGCCAGCAGCCAGGGACAGAGAGAGTATGGCTACACCTTC.

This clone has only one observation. CDR3 sequence (DNA): TGTGCCAGCAGGGCCTCTAGCGGGGAGCCTACGAGGCAGTACTTC. This encodes CASRASSGEPTRQYF. V and J are TRBV2 and TRBJ2-7; 9 bases fit TRBD2. Germline V CDR1 and CDR2: SNHLY, FYNNEI. V shed 6 bases and J 9 bases; nucleotides not matched to a gene: 15. The CDR3 contains 15 residues.

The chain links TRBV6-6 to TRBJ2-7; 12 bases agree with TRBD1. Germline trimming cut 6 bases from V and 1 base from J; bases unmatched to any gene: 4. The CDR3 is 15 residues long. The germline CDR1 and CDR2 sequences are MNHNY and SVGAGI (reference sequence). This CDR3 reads CASRAGQGASYEQYF. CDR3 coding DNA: TGTGCCAGCAGGGCGGGACAGGGGGCGTCCTACGAGCAGTACTTC.